This is a list of T cell receptor beta chains from one sample in a study of T cells in Graves' hyperthyroidism and ophthalmopathy. TCRdb fed the multiplex PCR reads into MiXCR, producing one record per CDR3 protein. The sample has approximately 430,000 distinct CDR3 sequences; roughly 15% are singletons. Sequences were obtained from blood. All receptors come from a man between 18 and 29 years old with Graves' ophthalmopathy. Both conserved end residues are part of each CDR3. A D gene is named only where the DNA matches it firmly. Only part of the rows carry a size: once, few, many, or a class if the clone is expanded.

abundance	d_gene	v_gene	j_gene	CDR3nt	CDR3aa
.	.	TRBV19	TRBJ1-5	TGTGCCAGTAGTATAGGGGGGGCCAGGAGCAATCAGCCCCAGCATTTT	CASSIGGARSNQPQHF
many	TRBD1	TRBV5-1	TRBJ1-2	TGCGCCAGCAGCCAAGGGACAGCTTCTTTAGGCTATGGCTACACCTTC	CASSQGTASLGYGYTF
many	TRBD2	TRBV11-2	TRBJ2-1	TGTGCCAGCAGCCGCGGGGGTAATGAGCAGTTCTTC	CASSRGGNEQFF
.	.	TRBV12-3/TRBV12-4	TRBJ2-2	TGTGCCAGCACCGACACAGGGACCGGGGAGCTGTTTTTT	CASTDTGTGELFF
many	.	TRBV28	TRBJ1-1	TGTGCCAGCAATCCCGGGACGGCCATGAACACTGAAGCTTTCTTT	CASNPGTAMNTEAFF
many	.	TRBV20-1	TRBJ2-6	TGCAGTGCTAGCGATGGCGGGGCCAACGTCCTGACTTTC	CSASDGGANVLTF
few	.	TRBV30	TRBJ1-4	TGTGCCTGGAGTGTGAGTTGGGGGATAGGCACAACTAATGAAAAACTGTTTTTT	CAWSVSWGIGTTNEKLFF
many	TRBD2	TRBV3-1	TRBJ2-5	TGTGCCAGCAGCCAAGGACTAGCGGGAACGGAGACCCAGTACTTC	CASSQGLAGTETQYF
many	.	TRBV7-8	TRBJ1-3	TGTGCCAGCAGCTTAGCGGTTGGCAGGGCTGGAAACACCATATATTTT	CASSLAVGRAGNTIYF
few	TRBD2	TRBV9	TRBJ2-1	TGTGCCAGCAGCGTAGATACTAGCGGGGGGCGGAATGAGCAGTTCTTC	CASSVDTSGGRNEQFF
.	.	TRBV30	TRBJ2-7	TGTGCCTGGAGTGTACGGCGCGTTAGGTTCTACGAGCAGTACTTC	CAWSVRRVRFYEQYF
.	TRBD2	TRBV12-3/TRBV12-4	TRBJ2-1	TGTGCCAGCAGTTATGGGGGGGAAATAGCTGAGCAGTTCTTC	CASSYGGEIAEQFF
.	TRBD1	TRBV3-1	TRBJ2-5	TGTGCCAGCAGCCTTAGGGGGCATAGGGGCCAAGAGACCCAGTACTTC	CASSLRGHRGQETQYF
few	.	TRBV29-1	TRBJ2-1	TGCAGCGTTAAAGATGGGGGTTACAATGAGCAGTTCTTC	CSVKDGGYNEQFF
.	TRBD1	TRBV5-1	TRBJ2-1	TGCGCCAGCAGCTTGGAAGGACAGGGGCGGTTCTTC	CASSLEGQGRFF
many	.	TRBV20-1	TRBJ1-5	TGCAGTGTAGGAGACAGCCGAAGGGAACAGCCCCAGCATTTT	CSVGDSRREQPQHF
few	.	TRBV7-9	TRBJ2-2	TGTGCCAGCAGCTTGGACAGGCTGTTTTTT	CASSLDRLFF
many	.	TRBV29-1	TRBJ2-7	TGCAGCGTTGAAGATGGGGCGGAGCAGTACTTC	CSVEDGAEQYF
.	.	TRBV19	TRBJ2-1	TGTGCCAGTAGTCTTCTCTCCCTCCTCTCCTACAATGAGCAGTTCTTC	CASSLLSLLSYNEQFF
.	TRBD1	TRBV20-1	TRBJ2-1	TGCAGTGAACAGGGGGCGGGAGCCTACAATGAGCAGTTCTTC	CSEQGAGAYNEQFF
.	.	TRBV5-6	TRBJ1-2	TGTGCCAGCAGCGCAGGGGCTTATGGCTACACCTTC	CASSAGAYGYTF
.	.	TRBV27	TRBJ1-2	TGTGCCAGCAGTTTACGCCAAGCATTCTATGGCTACACCTTC	CASSLRQAFYGYTF
many	TRBD2	TRBV13	TRBJ2-3	TGTGCCAGCAGCCGGAATGGCGGGGGAGGCTGGGATACGCAGTATTTT	CASSRNGGGGWDTQYF
.	.	TRBV27	TRBJ2-5	TGTGCCAGCAGTTCAGCGGAAGGGGAGACCCAGTACTTC	CASSSAEGETQYF
few	.	TRBV5-1	TRBJ1-2	TGCGCCAGCAGCTTGGCGGCAGGATCCCTCTATGGCTACACCTTC	CASSLAAGSLYGYTF
.	TRBD2	TRBV30	TRBJ2-7	TGTGCCTGGAGAAGGGCGGGGGGCATTACCTACGAGCAGTACTTC	CAWRRAGGITYEQYF
.	TRBD1	TRBV5-1	TRBJ1-1	TGCGCCAGCAGCTTGGGACAGGGGGAATCTGGAGCTTTCTTT	CASSLGQGESGAFF
many	.	TRBV2	TRBJ2-3	TGTGCCAGCTCTTACGCGGGGAGCACAGATACGCAGTATTTT	CASSYAGSTDTQYF
few	TRBD2	TRBV7-7	TRBJ2-5	TGTGCTAGCAGCTCCACAGGTCTAGCGGGAGAACCGTGGGAGACCCAGTACTTC	CASSSTGLAGEPWETQYF
many	.	TRBV27	TRBJ2-5	TGTGCCAGCAGTTTTTCGGGGAGTCAAGAGACCCAGTACTTC	CASSFSGSQETQYF
many	.	TRBV5-5	TRBJ2-2	TGTGCCAGCAGCTTTTGGGGCCTCACCGGGGAGCTGTTTTTT	CASSFWGLTGELFF
few	.	TRBV28	TRBJ1-6	TGTGCCAGCAGTTTATATGGGGAACCCAATTCACCCCTCCACTTT	CASSLYGEPNSPLHF
.	.	TRBV5-1	TRBJ2-1	TGCGCCAGCAGAACGATAGGGGGTTACTACAATGAGCAGTTCTTC	CASRTIGGYYNEQFF
many	.	TRBV6-5	TRBJ1-5	TGTGCCAGCAGTTACTCCTCGCTAAATAGCAATCAGCCCCAGCATTTT	CASSYSSLNSNQPQHF
many	TRBD1	TRBV11-2	TRBJ1-1	TGTGCCAGCAGCCCCGCCCTTCAAGACAGGGGGGAGAAAGAAAGCACTGAAGCTTTCTTT	CASSPALQDRGEKESTEAFF
many	.	TRBV11-2	TRBJ1-1	TGTGCCAGCAGCCCTATCCGAACACGGGGAAGTCTTGGTAACACTGAAGCTTTCTTT	CASSPIRTRGSLGNTEAFF
few	.	TRBV5-1	TRBJ2-3	TGCGCCAGCAGCCATGACAGGACTACCCCCACAGATACGCAGTATTTT	CASSHDRTTPTDTQYF
few	.	TRBV16	TRBJ2-3	TGTGCCAGCAGCCAATTCGGCGGGGGCCTTAGCACAGATACGCAGTATTTT	CASSQFGGGLSTDTQYF
.	.	TRBV4-1	TRBJ1-2	TGCGCCAGCAGCCAAGATTGGATAGGGATCTATGGCTACACCTTC	CASSQDWIGIYGYTF
few	.	TRBV2	TRBJ1-4	TGTGCCAGCCTCTCCGCCAGGGATTCTAATGAAAAACTGTTTTTT	CASLSARDSNEKLFF
many	TRBD1	TRBV2	TRBJ1-5	TGTGCCAGCAGTGGAACAGGGGGCTGGAATCAGCCCCAGCATTTT	CASSGTGGWNQPQHF
many	.	TRBV12-3/TRBV12-4	TRBJ1-1	TGTGCCAGCAGCCAAGGGGACTCTATCCCCACTGAAGCTTTCTTT	CASSQGDSIPTEAFF
.	TRBD1	TRBV6-1	TRBJ1-2	TGTGCCAGCAGTACCCCATCGGACAGGGGTGGGGGCTACACCTTC	CASSTPSDRGGGYTF
many	.	TRBV2	TRBJ1-2	TGTGCCAGCCGGGACTCAGGCCCTTATGGCTACACCTTC	CASRDSGPYGYTF
many	.	TRBV3-1	TRBJ2-7	TGTGCCAGCAGCCAAAACGGACCCTACGAGCAGTACTTC	CASSQNGPYEQYF
many	TRBD1	TRBV20-1	TRBJ1-5	TGCAGTGCTAAGGTCGGACAGGTCAATCAGCCCCAGCATTTT	CSAKVGQVNQPQHF
.	.	TRBV12-3/TRBV12-4	TRBJ1-6	TGTGCCAGCAGTTTTCGGGGGTGGAATTCACCCCTCCACTTT	CASSFRGWNSPLHF
many	.	TRBV11-3	TRBJ2-1	TGTGCCAGCAGCTTAGCGGAGTACAATGAGCAGTTCTTC	CASSLAEYNEQFF
many	.	TRBV5-1	TRBJ1-5	TGCGCCAGCAGCCTCGGGGTAAATAGCAATCAGCCCCAGCATTTT	CASSLGVNSNQPQHF